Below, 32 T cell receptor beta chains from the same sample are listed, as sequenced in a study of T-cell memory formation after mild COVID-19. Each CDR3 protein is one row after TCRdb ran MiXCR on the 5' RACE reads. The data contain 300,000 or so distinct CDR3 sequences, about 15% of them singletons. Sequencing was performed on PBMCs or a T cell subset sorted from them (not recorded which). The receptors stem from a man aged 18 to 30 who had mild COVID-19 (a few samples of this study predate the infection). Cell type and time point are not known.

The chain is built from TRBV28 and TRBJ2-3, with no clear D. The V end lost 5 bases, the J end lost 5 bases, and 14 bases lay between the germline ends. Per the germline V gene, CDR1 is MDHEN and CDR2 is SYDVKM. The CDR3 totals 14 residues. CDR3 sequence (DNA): TGTGCCAGCAGTCTGACCGCGGAACTAGATACGCAGTATTTT. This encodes CASSLTAELDTQYF.

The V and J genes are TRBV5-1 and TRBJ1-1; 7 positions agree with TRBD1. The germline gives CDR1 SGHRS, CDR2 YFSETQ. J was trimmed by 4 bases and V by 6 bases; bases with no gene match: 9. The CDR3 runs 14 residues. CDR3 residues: CASTVWDSLTEAFF. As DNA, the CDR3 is TGCGCCAGCACCGTCTGGGACAGTCTCACTGAAGCTTTCTTT. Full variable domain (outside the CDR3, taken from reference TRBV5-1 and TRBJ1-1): KAGVTQTPRYLIKTRGQQVTLSCSPISGHRSVSWYQQTPGQGLQFLFEYFSETQRNKGNFPGRFSGRQFSNSRSEMNVSTLELGDSALYLCASTVWDSLTEAFFGQGTRLTVV.

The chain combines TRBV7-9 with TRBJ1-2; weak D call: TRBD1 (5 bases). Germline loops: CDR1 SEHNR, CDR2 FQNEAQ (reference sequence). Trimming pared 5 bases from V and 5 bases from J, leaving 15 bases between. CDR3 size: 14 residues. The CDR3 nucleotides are TGTGCCAGCAGCCCAGGCGGGGCGTGGTATGGCTACACCTTC. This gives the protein CASSPGGAWYGYTF.

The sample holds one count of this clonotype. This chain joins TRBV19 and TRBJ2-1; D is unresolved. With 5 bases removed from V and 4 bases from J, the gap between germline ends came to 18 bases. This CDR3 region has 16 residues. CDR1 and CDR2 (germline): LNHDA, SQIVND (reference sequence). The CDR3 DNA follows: TGTGCCAGTAGTCCAACGACCGGAGAGTTTTACAATGAGCAGTTCTTC. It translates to CASSPTTGEFYNEQFF.

In DNA form, the CDR3 reads TGTGCCAGCAGCTTCTCGGACCCCAGGGGGGAGCTGTTTTTT. Encoded protein: CASSFSDPRGELFF. This chain connects TRBV7-9 to TRBJ2-2; D is undetermined. Trimming pared 3 bases from V and 8 bases from J, leaving 13 bases between. The CDR3 covers 14 residues. Per the germline V gene, CDR1 is SEHNR and CDR2 is FQNEAQ (reference sequence).

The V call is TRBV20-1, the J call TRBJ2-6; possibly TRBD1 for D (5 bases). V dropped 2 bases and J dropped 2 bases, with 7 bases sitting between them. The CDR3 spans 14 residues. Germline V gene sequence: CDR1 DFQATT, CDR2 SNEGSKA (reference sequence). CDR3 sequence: CSARSRAGANVLTF. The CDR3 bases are TGCAGTGCTAGAAGCAGGGCTGGGGCCAACGTCCTGACTTTC.

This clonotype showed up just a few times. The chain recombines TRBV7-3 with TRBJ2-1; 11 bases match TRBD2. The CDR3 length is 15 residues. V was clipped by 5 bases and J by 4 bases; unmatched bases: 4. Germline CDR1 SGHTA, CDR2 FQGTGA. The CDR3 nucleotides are TGTGCCAGCAGCCAGGGACTAGCGGCTTACAATGAGCAGTTCTTC. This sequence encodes CASSQGLAAYNEQFF.

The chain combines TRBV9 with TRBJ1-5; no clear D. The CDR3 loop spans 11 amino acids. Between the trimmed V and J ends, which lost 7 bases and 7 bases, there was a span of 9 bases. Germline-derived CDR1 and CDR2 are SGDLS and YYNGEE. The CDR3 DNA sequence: TGTGCCAGCGGGGAGGGACAGCCCCAGCATTTT. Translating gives CASGEGQPQHF.

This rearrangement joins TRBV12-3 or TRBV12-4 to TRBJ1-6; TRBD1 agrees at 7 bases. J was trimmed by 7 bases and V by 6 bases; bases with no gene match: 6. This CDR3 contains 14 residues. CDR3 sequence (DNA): TGTGCCAGCAGCCAGGGACAGTGGAATTCACCCCTCCACTTT. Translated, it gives CASSQGQWNSPLHF.

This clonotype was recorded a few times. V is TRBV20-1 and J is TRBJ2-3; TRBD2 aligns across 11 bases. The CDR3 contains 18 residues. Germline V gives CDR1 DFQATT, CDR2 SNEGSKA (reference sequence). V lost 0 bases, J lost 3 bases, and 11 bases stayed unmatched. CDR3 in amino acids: CSARDVASGGFSTDTQYF. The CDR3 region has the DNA TGCAGTGCTAGAGATGTGGCTAGCGGGGGGTTCAGTACAGATACGCAGTATTTT.

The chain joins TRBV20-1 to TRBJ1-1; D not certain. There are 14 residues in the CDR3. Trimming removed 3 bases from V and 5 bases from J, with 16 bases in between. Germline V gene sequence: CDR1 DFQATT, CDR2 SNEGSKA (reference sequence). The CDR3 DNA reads TGCAGTGCTAGCCCGGGAAACTATGCGACTGAAGCTTTCTTT. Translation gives CSASPGNYATEAFF.

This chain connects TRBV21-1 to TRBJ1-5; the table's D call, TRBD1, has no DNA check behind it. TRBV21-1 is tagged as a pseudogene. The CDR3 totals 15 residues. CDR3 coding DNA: TGTGCCAGCAGCAAAACCCGACAGGGTAGACAGCCCCAGCATTTT. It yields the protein CASSKTRQGRQPQHF.

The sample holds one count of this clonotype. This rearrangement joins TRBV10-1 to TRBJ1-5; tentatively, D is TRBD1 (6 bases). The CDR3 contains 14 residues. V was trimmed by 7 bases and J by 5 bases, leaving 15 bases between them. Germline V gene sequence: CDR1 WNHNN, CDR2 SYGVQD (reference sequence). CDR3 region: CASTEQGKDQPQHF. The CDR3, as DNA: TGCGCCAGCACTGAACAGGGTAAGGATCAGCCCCAGCATTTT.

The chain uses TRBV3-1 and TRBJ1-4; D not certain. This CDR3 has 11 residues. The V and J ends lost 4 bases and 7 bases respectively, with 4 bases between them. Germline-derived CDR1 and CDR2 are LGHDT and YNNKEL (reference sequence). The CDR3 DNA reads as TGTGCCAGCAGCCGCGCTGAAAAACTGTTTTTT. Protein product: CASSRAEKLFF.

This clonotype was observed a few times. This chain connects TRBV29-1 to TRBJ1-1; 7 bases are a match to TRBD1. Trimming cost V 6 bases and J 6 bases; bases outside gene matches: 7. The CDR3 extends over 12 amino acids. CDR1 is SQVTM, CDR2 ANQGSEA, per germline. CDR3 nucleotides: TGCAGCGTCCTCGACAGGGCTGCTGAAGCTTTCTTT. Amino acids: CSVLDRAAEAFF. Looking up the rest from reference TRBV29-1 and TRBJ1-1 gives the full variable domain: SAVISQKPSRDICQRGTSLTIQCQVDSQVTMMFWYRQQPGQSLTLIATANQGSEATYESGFVIDKFPISRPNLTFSTLTVSNMSPEDSSIYLCSVLDRAAEAFFGQGTRLTVV.

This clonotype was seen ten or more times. CDR3 sequence: CASSFDRGSPLHF. The CDR3 DNA sequence: TGTGCCAGCAGTTTCGATCGGGGGTCACCCCTCCACTTT. The chain employs TRBV12-3 or TRBV12-4 and TRBJ1-6, with a tentative D call TRBD1 (5 bases). V dropped 3 bases and J dropped 10 bases, with 10 bases sitting between them. This CDR3 has 13 amino acids.

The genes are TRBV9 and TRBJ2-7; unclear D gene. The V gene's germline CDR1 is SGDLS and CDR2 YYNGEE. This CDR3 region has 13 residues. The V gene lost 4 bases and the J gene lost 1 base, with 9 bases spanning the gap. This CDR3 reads CASSPMGSYEQYF. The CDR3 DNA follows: TGTGCCAGCAGCCCTATGGGATCCTACGAGCAGTACTTC.

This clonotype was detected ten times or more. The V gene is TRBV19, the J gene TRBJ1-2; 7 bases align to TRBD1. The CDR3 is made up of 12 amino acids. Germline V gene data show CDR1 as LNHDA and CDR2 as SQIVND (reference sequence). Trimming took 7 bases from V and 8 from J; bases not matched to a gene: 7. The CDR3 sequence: CASTEDRRGYTF. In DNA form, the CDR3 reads TGTGCCAGTACTGAGGACAGGCGGGGCTACACCTTC.

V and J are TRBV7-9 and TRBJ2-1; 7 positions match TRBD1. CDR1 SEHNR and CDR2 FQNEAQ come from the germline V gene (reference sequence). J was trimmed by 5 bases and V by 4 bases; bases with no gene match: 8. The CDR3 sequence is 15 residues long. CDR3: CASSSQGTVNNEQFF. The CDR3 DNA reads TGTGCCAGCAGCTCGCAGGGGACAGTGAACAATGAGCAGTTCTTC.

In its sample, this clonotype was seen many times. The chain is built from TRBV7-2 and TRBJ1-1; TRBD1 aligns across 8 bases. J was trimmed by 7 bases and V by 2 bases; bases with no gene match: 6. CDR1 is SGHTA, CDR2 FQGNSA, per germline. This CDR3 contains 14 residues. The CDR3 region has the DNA TGTGCCAGCAGCTTAATCAGGGGGCCGGTTGAAGCTTTCTTT. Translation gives CASSLIRGPVEAFF.

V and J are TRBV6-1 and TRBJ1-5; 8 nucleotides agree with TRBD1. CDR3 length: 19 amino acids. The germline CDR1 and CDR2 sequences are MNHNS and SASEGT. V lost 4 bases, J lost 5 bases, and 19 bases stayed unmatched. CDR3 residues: CASSAIIPGQARAYQPQHF. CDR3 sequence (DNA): TGTGCCAGCAGTGCTATAATCCCGGGACAGGCAAGAGCTTATCAGCCCCAGCATTTT.

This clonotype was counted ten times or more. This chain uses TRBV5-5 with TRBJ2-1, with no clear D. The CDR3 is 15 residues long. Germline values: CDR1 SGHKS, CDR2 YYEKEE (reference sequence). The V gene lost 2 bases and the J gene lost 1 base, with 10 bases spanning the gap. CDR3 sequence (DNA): TGTGCCAGCAGCTTTTTCACGGATTCCTACAATGAGCAGTTCTTC. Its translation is CASSFFTDSYNEQFF.

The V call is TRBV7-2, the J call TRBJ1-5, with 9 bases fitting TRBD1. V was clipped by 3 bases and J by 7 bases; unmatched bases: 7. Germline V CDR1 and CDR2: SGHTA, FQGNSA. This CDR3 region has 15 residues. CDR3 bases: TGTGCCAGCAGCTTGGGGGACAGGGCATTGCAGCCCCAGCATTTT. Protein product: CASSLGDRALQPQHF. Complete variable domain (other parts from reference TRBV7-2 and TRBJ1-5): GAGVSQSPSNKVTEKGKDVELRCDPISGHTALYWYRQSLGQGLEFLIYFQGNSAPDKSGLPSDRFSAERTGGSVSTLTIQRTQQEDSAVYLCASSLGDRALQPQHFGDGTRLSIL.

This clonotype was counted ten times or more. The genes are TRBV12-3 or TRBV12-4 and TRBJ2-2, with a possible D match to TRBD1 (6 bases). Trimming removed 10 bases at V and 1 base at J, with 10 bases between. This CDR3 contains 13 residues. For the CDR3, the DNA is TGTGCCACCCAGGACAGGAACACCGGGGAGCTGTTTTTT. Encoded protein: CATQDRNTGELFF.

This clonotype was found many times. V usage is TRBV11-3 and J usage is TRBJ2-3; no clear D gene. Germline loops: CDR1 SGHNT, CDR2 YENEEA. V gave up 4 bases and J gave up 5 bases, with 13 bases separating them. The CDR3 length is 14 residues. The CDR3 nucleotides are TGTGCCAGCAGCTCCCGAGGAGTTCAAGATACGCAGTATTTT. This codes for CASSSRGVQDTQYF.

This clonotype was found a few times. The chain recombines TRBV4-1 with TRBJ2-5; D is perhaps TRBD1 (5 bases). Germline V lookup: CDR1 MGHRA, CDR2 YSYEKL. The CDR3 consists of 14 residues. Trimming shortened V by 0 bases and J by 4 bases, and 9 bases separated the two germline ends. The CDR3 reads CASSQDNRRETQYF. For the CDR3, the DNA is TGCGCCAGCAGCCAAGATAACAGGCGAGAGACCCAGTACTTC.

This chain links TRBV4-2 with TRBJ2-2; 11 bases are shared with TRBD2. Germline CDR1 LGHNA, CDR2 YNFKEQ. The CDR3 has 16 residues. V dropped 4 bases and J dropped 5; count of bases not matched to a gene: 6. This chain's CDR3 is CASSPASGGNTGELFF. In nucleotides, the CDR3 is TGTGCCAGCAGCCCTGCTAGCGGGGGGAATACCGGGGAGCTGTTTTTT.

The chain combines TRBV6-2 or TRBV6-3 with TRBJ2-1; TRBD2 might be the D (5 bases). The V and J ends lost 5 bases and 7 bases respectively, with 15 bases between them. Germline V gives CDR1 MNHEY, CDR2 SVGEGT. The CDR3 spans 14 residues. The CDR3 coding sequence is TGTGCCAGCAGTCCCCGTGGACTCAGGAATGAGCAGTTCTTC. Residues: CASSPRGLRNEQFF.

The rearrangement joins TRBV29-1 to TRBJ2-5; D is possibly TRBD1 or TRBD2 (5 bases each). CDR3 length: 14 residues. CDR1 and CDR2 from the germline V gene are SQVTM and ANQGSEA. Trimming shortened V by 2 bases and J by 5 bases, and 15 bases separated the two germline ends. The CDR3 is CSVELAGAGETQYF. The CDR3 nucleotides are TGCAGCGTTGAATTGGCCGGGGCAGGGGAGACCCAGTACTTC.

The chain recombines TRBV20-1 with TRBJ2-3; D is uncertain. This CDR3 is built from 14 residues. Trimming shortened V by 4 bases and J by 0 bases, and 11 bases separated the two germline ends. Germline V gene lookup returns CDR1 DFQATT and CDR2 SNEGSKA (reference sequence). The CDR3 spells CSAMSQSSTDTQYF. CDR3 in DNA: TGCAGTGCTATGAGCCAATCTAGCACAGATACGCAGTATTTT.

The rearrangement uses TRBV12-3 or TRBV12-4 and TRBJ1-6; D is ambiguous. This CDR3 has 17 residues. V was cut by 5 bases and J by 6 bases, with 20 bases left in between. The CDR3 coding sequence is TGTGCCAGCAGTCGAATCGGGCAGAATACCGTTAATTCACCCCTCCACTTT. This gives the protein CASSRIGQNTVNSPLHF.

CDR3 in amino acids: CSVFMGQGYDGYTF. The CDR3 nucleotides are TGCAGCGTTTTCATGGGGCAAGGGTACGATGGCTACACCTTC. V is TRBV29-1 and J is TRBJ1-2; TRBD1 might be the D (5 bases). The CDR3 spans 14 residues. In germline, CDR1 is SQVTM, CDR2 ANQGSEA. The V end lost 5 bases, the J end lost 6 bases, and 19 bases lay between the germline ends.